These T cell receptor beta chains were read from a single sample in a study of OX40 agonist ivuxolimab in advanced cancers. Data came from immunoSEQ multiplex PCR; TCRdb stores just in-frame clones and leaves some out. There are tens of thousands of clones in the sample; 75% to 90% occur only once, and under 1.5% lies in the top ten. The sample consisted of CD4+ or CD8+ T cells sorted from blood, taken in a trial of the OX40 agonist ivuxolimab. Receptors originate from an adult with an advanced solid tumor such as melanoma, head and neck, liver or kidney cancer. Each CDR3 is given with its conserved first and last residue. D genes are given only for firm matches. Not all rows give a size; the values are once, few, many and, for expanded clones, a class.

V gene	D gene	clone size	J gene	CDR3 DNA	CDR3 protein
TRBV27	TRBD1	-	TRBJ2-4	TGTGCCAGCAGTCAGGGGGCAGGAAGAAACATTCAGTACTTC	CASSQGAGRNIQYF
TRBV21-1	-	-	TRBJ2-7	TGTGCCAGCAGACCGGGACTTCCAGGTACGGAGCAGTACTTC	CASRPGLPGTEQYF
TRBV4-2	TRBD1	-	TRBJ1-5	TGTGCCAGCAGCCAAGAACAGGGGGCAAATCAGCCCCAGCATTTT	CASSQEQGANQPQHF
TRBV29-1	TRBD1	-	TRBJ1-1	TGCAGCGTCCCGACAGGGAGGAACACTGAAGCTTTCTTT	CSVPTGRNTEAFF
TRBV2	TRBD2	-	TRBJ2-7	TGTGCCAGCAGTGAGTTAGCGGGGGAAAGCGAGCAGTACTTC	CASSELAGESEQYF
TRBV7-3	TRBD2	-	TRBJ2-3	TGTGCCAGCAGCCCTGGACTAGCGGGGGCCGGAGTCGCCACAGATACGCAGTATTTT	CASSPGLAGAGVATDTQYF
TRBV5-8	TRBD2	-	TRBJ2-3	TGTGCCAGCAGCGCAACTAGCGGGGGCACAGATACGCAGTATTTT	CASSATSGGTDTQYF
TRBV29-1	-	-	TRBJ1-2	TGCAGCGTTGAACGCGGACAGTATGGCTACACCTTC	CSVERGQYGYTF
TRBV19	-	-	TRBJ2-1	TGTGCCAGTAGTATAGACCGGACCCACAATGAGCAGTTCTTC	CASSIDRTHNEQFF
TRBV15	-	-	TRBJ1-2	TGTGCCACCGCCGAAGGGGGGGATGACTATGGCTACACCTTC	CATAEGGDDYGYTF
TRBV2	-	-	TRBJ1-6	TGTGCCAGCAGTGAGGAAGCTAATAATTCACCCCTCCACTTT	CASSEEANNSPLHF
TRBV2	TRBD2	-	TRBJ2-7	TGTGCCAGCACCCCGGGACTAGCGGGGTGGGGGAAAACCTACGAGCAGTACTTC	CASTPGLAGWGKTYEQYF
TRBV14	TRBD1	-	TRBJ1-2	TGTGCCAGCAGCCAATTTACAGGGGGCTCTAGTGGCTACACCTTC	CASSQFTGGSSGYTF
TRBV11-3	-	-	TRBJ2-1	TGTGCCAGCAGCTCGGGCGGCTCACCCTACAATGAGCAGTTCTTC	CASSSGGSPYNEQFF
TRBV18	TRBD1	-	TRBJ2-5	TGTGCCAGCTCACCAAGCAGGGGGCAAGAGACCCAGTACTTC	CASSPSRGQETQYF
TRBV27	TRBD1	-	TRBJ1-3	TGTGCCAGCAGTTCCTCGACAGGGCCTGGAAACACCATATATTTT	CASSSSTGPGNTIYF
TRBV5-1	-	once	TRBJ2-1	TGCGCCAGCACCAGGAGAGGCGGCGGAGTCTACAATGAGCAGTTCTTC	CASTRRGGGVYNEQFF
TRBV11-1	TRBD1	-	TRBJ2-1	TGTGCCAGCAGCTTAGTGCTGGGACAGAACAATGAGCAGTTCTTC	CASSLVLGQNNEQFF
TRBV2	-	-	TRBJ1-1	TGTGCCAGCAGGCGGGGACGTGGGGGGCGGAACACTGAAGCTTTCTTT	CASRRGRGGRNTEAFF
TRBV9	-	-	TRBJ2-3	TGTGCCAGCAGGGCCTCTCTGAGTGGGACAGATACGCAGTATTTT	CASRASLSGTDTQYF
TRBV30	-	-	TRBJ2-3	TGTGCCCGCGGGGAGACAGCAGATACGCAGTATTTT	CARGETADTQYF
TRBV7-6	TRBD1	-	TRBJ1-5	TGTGCCAGCAGCTTAGGTTACAGGGGACAGCCCCAGCATTTT	CASSLGYRGQPQHF
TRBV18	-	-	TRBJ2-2	TGTGCCAGCTCACCACTGGTCAACGGGGAGCTGTTTTTT	CASSPLVNGELFF
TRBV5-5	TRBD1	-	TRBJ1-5	TGTGCCAGCAGCCGGACCGGGACAGATTATAGCAATCAGCCCCAGCATTTT	CASSRTGTDYSNQPQHF
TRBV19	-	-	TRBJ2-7	TGTGCCAGTAGTACCCAAGGGTCCTACGAGCAGTACTTC	CASSTQGSYEQYF
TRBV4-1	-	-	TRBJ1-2	TGCGCCAGCAGCCTCGATGGGTCAAACTATGGCTACACCTTC	CASSLDGSNYGYTF
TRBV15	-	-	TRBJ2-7	TGTGCCACCAGCACTCGTGGGGGGGCGGGGGAGCAGTACTTC	CATSTRGGAGEQYF
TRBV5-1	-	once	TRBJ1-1	TGCGCCAGCAGCCGCCATGGTACAGGGAACACTGAAGCTTTCTTT	CASSRHGTGNTEAFF
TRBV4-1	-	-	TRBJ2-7	TGCGCCAGCAGGGAACAGGGTGCCGAGCAGTACTTC	CASREQGAEQYF
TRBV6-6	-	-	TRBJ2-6	TGTGCCAGCAGTAATACAGGGACTGGGGCCAACGTCCTGACTTTC	CASSNTGTGANVLTF
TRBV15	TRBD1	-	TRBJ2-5	TGTGCCACCAGCAGAGATACAGGGGTCGAGACCCAGTACTTC	CATSRDTGVETQYF
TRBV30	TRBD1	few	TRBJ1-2	TGTGCCTGGAGTGTTGGACAGGCGACTGGCTACACCTTC	CAWSVGQATGYTF
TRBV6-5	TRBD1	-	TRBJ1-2	TGTGCCAGCAGTAGCACAGGGGATCGTGGCTACACCTTC	CASSSTGDRGYTF
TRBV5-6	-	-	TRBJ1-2	TGTGCCAGCAGCCTCGGGACTGCCGGCTACACCTTC	CASSLGTAGYTF
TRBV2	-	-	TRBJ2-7	TGTGCCAGCAGTGGTGTACAGTACGAGCAGTACTTC	CASSGVQYEQYF